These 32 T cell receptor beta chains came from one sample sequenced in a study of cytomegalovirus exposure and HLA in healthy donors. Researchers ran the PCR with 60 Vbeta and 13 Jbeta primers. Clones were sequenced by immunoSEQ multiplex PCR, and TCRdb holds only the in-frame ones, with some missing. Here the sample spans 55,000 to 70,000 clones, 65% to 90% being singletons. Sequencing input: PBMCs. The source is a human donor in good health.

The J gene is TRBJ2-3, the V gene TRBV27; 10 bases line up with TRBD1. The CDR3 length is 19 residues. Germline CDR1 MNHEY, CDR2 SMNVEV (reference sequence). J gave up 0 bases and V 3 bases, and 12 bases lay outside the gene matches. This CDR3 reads CASSLSRRTGGHSTDTQYF. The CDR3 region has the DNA TGTGCCAGCAGTTTGTCGCGACGGACAGGGGGGCATAGCACAGATACGCAGTATTTT.

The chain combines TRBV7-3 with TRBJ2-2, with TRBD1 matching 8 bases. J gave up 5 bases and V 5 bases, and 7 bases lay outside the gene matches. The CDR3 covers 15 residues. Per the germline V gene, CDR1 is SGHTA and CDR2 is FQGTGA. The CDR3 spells CASSMDRASTGELFF. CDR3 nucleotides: TGTGCCAGCAGCATGGACAGGGCAAGTACCGGGGAGCTGTTTTTT.

Written as DNA, the CDR3 is TGTGCCAGCAGTCTAGCGGGGACACCTAACTGGAACACTGAAGCTTTCTTT. This encodes CASSLAGTPNWNTEAFF. The chain is built from TRBV28 and TRBJ1-1, with D possibly TRBD1 on 6 matching bases. The CDR3 totals 17 residues. Between the trimmed V and J ends, which lost 5 bases and 1 base, there was a span of 20 bases. The germline CDR1 and CDR2 sequences are MDHEN and SYDVKM.

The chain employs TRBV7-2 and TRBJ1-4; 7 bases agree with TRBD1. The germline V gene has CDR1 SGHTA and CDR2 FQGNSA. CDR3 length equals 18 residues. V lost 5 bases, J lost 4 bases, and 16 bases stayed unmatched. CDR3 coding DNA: TGTGCCAGCAGCCCCAGGGACAGCCTCAGCCCTCATAATGAAAAACTGTTTTTT. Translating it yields CASSPRDSLSPHNEKLFF.

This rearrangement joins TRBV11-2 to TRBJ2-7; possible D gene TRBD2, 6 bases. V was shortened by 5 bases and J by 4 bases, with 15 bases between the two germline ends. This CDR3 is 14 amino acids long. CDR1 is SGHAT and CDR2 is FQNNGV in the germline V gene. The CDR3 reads CASSQTGDGYEQYF. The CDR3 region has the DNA TGTGCCAGCAGCCAAACGGGAGATGGTTACGAGCAGTACTTC.

This CDR3 reads CASSLARGQLAKNIQYF. Written as DNA, the CDR3 is TGTGCCAGCAGCCTGGCTCGCGGACAACTAGCCAAAAACATTCAGTACTTC. V and J are TRBV13 and TRBJ2-4; D is possibly TRBD1 (5 bases). V lost 5 bases to trimming and J lost 0 bases, with 17 bases between them. The germline CDR1 and CDR2 sequences are PRHDT and FYEKMQ (reference sequence). The CDR3 contains 17 residues.

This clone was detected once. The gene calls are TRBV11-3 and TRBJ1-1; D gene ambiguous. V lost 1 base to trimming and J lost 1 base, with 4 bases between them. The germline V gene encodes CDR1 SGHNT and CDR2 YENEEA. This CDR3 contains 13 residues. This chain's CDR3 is CASSLGRNTEAFF. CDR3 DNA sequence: TGTGCCAGCAGCTTAGGTAGGAACACTGAAGCTTTCTTT.

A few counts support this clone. This CDR3 reads CAISVQGSGGYTF. In nucleotides, the CDR3 is TGTGCCATCAGCGTACAGGGGTCCGGTGGCTACACCTTC. The chain is built from TRBV10-3 and TRBJ1-2; 7 nucleotides align to TRBD1. CDR1 is ENHRY and CDR2 is SYGVKD in the germline V gene. J gave up 7 bases and V 6 bases, and 8 bases lay outside the gene matches. This CDR3 comprises 13 residues.

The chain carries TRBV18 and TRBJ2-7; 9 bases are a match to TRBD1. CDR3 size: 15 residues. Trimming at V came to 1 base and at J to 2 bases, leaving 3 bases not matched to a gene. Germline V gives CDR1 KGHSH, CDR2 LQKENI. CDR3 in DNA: TGTGCCAGCTCACCACTACAGGGGGCAACCTACGAGCAGTACTTC. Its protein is CASSPLQGATYEQYF.

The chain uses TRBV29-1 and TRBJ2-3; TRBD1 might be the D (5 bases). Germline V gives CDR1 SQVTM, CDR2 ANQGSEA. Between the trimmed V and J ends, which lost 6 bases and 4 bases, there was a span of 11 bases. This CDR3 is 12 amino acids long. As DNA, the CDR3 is TGCAGCGTGTTGGCAGGGTCAGATACGCAGTATTTT. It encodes CSVLAGSDTQYF.

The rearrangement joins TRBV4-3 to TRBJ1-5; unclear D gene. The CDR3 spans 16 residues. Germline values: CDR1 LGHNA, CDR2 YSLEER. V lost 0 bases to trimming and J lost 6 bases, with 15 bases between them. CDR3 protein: CASSQDEGAGFQPQHF. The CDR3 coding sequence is TGCGCCAGCAGCCAAGATGAGGGTGCGGGGTTTCAGCCCCAGCATTTT.

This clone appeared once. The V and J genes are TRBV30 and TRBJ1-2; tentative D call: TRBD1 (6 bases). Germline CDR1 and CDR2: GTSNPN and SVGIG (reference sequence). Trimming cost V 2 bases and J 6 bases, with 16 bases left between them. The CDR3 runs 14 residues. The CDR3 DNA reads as TGTGCCTGGAGTACCCCGACAGGATTGAATGGCTACACCTTC. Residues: CAWSTPTGLNGYTF. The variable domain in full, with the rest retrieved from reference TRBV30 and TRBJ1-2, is SQTIHQWPATLVQPVGSPLSLECTVEGTSNPNLYWYRQAAGRGLQLLFYSVGIGQISSEVPQNLSASRPQDRQFILSSKKLLLSDSGFYLCAWSTPTGLNGYTFGSGTRLTVV.

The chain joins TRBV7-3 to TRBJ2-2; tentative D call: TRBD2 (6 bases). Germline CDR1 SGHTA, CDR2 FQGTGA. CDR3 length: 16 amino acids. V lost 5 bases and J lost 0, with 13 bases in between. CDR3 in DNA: TGTGCCAGCAGCGTCAAACGGACTACGAACACCGGGGAGCTGTTTTTT. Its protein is CASSVKRTTNTGELFF.

CDR3 DNA sequence: TGTGCCAGCAGCGTAGGTCCGAGTAATGAGCAGTTCTTC. Its protein is CASSVGPSNEQFF. The chain couples TRBV9 to TRBJ2-1; D is unresolved. There are 13 residues in the CDR3. The germline V gene encodes CDR1 SGDLS and CDR2 YYNGEE. V shed 0 bases and J shed 7 bases, with 8 bases lying between them.

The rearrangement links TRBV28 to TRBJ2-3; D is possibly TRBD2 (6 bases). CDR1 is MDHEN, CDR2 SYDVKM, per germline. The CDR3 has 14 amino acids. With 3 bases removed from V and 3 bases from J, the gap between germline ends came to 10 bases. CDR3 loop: CASSFLSGTDTQYF. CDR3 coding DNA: TGTGCCAGCAGTTTTCTGAGCGGGACAGATACGCAGTATTTT.

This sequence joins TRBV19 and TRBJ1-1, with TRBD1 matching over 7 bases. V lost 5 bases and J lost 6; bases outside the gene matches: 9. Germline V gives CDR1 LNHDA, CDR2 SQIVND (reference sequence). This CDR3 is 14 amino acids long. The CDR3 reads CASSQTGTEAEAFF. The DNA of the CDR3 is TGTGCCAGTAGTCAAACCGGGACAGAGGCTGAAGCTTTCTTT.

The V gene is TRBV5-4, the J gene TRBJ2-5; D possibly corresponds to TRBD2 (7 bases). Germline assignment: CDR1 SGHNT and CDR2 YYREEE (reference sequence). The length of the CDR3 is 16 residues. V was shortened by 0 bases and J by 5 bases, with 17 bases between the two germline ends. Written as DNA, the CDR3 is TGTGCCAGCAGCTTGGAGGGGAGGGGGTGGGGGGAGACCCAGTACTTC. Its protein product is CASSLEGRGWGETQYF.

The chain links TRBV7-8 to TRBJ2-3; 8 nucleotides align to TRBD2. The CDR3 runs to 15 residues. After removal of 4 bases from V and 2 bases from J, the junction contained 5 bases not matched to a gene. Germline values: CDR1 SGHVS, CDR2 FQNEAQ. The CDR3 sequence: CASSSERGITDTQYF. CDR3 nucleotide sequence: TGTGCCAGCAGCTCTGAGCGGGGGATCACAGATACGCAGTATTTT.

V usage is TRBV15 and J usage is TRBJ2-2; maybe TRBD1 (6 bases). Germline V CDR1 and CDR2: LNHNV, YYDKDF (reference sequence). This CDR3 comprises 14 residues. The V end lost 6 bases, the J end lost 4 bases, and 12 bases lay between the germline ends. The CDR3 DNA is TGTGCCACCAGGGAACAGGGTAGCACCGGGGAGCTGTTTTTT. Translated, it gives CATREQGSTGELFF.

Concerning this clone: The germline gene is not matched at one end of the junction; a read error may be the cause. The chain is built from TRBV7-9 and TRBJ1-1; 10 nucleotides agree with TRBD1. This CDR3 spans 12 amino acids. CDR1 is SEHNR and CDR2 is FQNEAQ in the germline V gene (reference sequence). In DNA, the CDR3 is TGTGCCAGCAGTTCCACCGGGACAGGGGTTTACTTT. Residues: CASSSTGTGVYF.

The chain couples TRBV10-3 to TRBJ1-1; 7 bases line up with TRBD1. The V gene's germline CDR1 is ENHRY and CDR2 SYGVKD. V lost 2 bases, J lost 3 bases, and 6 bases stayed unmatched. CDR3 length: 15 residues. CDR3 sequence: CAISEEGARYTEAFF. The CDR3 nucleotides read TGTGCCATCAGTGAGGAGGGGGCGCGGTACACTGAAGCTTTCTTT.

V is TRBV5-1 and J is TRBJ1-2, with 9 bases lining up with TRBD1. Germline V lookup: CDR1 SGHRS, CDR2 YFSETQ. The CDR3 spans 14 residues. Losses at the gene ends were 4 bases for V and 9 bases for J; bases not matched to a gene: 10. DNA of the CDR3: TGCGCCAGCAGCCCCGCCGGGACAGGGTGGAGCTACACCTTC. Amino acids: CASSPAGTGWSYTF.

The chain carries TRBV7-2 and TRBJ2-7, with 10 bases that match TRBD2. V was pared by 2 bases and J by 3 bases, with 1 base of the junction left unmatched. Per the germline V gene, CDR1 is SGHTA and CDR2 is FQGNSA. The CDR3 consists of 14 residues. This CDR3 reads CASSLLAGDYEQYF. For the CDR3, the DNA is TGTGCCAGCAGCTTACTAGCGGGAGACTACGAGCAGTACTTC.

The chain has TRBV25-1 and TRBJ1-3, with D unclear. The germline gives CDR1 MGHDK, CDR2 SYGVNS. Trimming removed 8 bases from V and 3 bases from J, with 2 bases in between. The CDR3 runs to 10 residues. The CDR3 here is CASLGNTIYF. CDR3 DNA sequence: TGTGCCAGCCTTGGAAACACCATATATTTT. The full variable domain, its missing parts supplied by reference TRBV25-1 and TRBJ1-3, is EADIYQTPRYLVIGTGKKITLECSQTMGHDKMYWYQQDPGMELHLIHYSYGVNSTEKGDLSSESTVSRIRTEHFPLTLESARPSHTSQYLCASLGNTIYFGEGSWLTVV.

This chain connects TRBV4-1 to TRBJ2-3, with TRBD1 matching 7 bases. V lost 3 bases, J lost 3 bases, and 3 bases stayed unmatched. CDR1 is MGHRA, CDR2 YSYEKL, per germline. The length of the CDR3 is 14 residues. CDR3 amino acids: CASSQTGFTDTQYF. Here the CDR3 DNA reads TGCGCCAGCAGCCAGACAGGGTTTACAGATACGCAGTATTTT.

CDR3: CASSLARLAGYYEQYF. CDR3 DNA: TGTGCCAGCAGCTTAGCTCGACTAGCGGGGTACTACGAGCAGTACTTC. The gene calls are TRBV7-2 and TRBJ2-7, with 11 bases that match TRBD2. This CDR3 has 16 amino acids. With 0 bases clipped from V and 3 bases from J, the junction kept 4 bases outside the gene matches. Per germline, CDR1 SGHTA and CDR2 FQGNSA.

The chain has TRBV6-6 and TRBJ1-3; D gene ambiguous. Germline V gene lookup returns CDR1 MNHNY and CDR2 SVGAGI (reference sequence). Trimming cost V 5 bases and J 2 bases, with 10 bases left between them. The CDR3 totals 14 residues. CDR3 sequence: CASSREETGNTIYF. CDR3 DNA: TGTGCCAGCAGTAGGGAGGAGACTGGAAACACCATATATTTT.

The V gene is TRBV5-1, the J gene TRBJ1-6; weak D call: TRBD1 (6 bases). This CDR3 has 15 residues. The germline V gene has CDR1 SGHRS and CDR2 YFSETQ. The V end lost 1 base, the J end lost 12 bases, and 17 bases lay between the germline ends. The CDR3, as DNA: TGCGCCAGCAGCTTGTACGGGACATCGGAGGAACCCCTCCACTTT. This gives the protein CASSLYGTSEEPLHF.

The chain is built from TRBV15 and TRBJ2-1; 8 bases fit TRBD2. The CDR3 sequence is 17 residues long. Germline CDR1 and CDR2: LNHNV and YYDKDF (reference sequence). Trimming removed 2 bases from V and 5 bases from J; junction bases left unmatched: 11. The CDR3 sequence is CATSRPLGGGGNNEQFF. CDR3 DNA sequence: TGTGCCACCAGCAGACCCTTGGGGGGCGGGGGGAACAATGAGCAGTTCTTC.

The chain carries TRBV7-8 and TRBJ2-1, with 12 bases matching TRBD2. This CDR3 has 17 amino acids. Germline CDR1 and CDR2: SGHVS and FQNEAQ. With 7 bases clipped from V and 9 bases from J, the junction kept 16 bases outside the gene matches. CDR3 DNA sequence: TGTGCCAGCAAGAACAATCTGCTAGCGGGAGGGCCTAGTGAGCAGTTCTTC. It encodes CASKNNLLAGGPSEQFF.

CDR3 protein: CASSLAVSGDEQYF. CDR3 in DNA: TGTGCCAGCAGCTTAGCAGTTAGCGGTGACGAGCAGTACTTC. The chain combines TRBV7-6 with TRBJ2-7, with D perhaps TRBD2 (6 bases). Germline CDR1 and CDR2: SGHVS and FNYEAQ. This CDR3 is 14 amino acids long. V lost 0 bases, J lost 5 bases, and 11 bases lay in between.

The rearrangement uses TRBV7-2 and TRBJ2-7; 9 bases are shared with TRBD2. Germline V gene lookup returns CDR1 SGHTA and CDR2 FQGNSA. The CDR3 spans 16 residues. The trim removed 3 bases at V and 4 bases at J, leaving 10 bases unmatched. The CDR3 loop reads CASSLTGAGGRYEQYF. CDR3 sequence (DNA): TGTGCCAGCAGCTTGACCGGGGCGGGGGGGCGTTACGAGCAGTACTTC. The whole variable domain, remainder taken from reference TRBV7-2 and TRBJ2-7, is GAGVSQSPSNKVTEKGKDVELRCDPISGHTALYWYRQSLGQGLEFLIYFQGNSAPDKSGLPSDRFSAERTGGSVSTLTIQRTQQEDSAVYLCASSLTGAGGRYEQYFGPGTRLTVT.